This T cell receptor beta chain was identified during a study of blood T cells in healthy people across ages. A minimum of 6.5 million PBMCs was isolated per sample. The germline V gene has CDR1 LGHDT and CDR2 YNNKEL (reference sequence). The CDR3 covers 17 residues. The V end lost 2 bases, the J end lost 2 bases, and 17 bases lay between the germline ends. A second about 6 to 11 cycle PCR used barcoded and J-beta primers. TCRdb fed the 5' RACE reads into MiXCR, producing one record per CDR3 protein. The table shows roughly 640,000 distinct CDR3 sequences, with 25% to 35% occurring only once. The sample holds a few counts of this clonotype. No antigen is known for it. Study-level results: With naive T cell percentage, TCR beta diversity showed a strong correlation. Estimates of diversity drawn from one million T cells were considered underestimates.

This receptor was obtained from an elderly woman in good health. This sequence joins TRBV3-1 and TRBJ2-3, with a tentative D call TRBD2 (5 bases). Sequenced sample: blood. CDR3 nucleotides: TGTGCCAGCAGCCAACCCGGCGCGGGTATTTACACAGATACGCAGTATTTT. Its protein product is CASSQPGAGIYTDTQYF.